The 31 T cell receptor gamma chains below come from one sample, sequenced in a study of γδ T cells in repeated Plasmodium falciparum infection. TCRdb re-identified clones in the multiplex PCR reads via CATT. The data show more than 4,500 gamma-chain clones, 3% to 3.5% seen once. Flow sorting of PBMC yielded separate Vgamma9/Vdelta2+ and Vdelta2-negative gammadelta T cell populations for bulk repertoire analysis. The specimen was gamma-delta T cells from blood. These receptor sequences come from a pool of human donors (malaria-infected and uninfected, not separated).

This clone is medium-sized by share. In the same sample, other DNA sequences code for this CDR3. The chain carries TRGV9 and TRGJ1 or TRGJ2. Germline V gene lookup returns CDR1 GITISATS and CDR2 ISYDGTV (reference sequence). This CDR3 has 13 residues. The junction had 9 bases not matched to a gene; V was cut back by 4 bases and J by 6 bases. CDR3 amino acids: CALWDTNSYKKLF. CDR3 DNA: TGTGCCTTGTGGGATACCAATAGTTATAAGAAACTCTTT.

The chain uses TRGV9 and TRGJP. TCRdb records no J gene; here it was assigned by comparing the DNA to germline. Germline loops: CDR1 GITISATS, CDR2 ISYDGTV (reference sequence). V lost 0 bases and J lost 6; bases outside the gene matches: 17. The CDR3 totals 21 residues. CDR3: CALWEVQGVQVGELGKKIKVF. The CDR3 nucleotides read TGTGCCTTGTGGGAGGTGCAGGGGGTCCAGGTCGGAGAGTTGGGCAAAAAAATCAAGGTATTT.

This clone has at least ten counts. This chain joins TRGV9 and TRGJP. The V segment lost 2 bases and the J segment 4 bases; nucleotides outside the gene matches: 5. This CDR3 has 17 amino acids. Germline loops: CDR1 GITISATS, CDR2 ISYDGTV (reference sequence). The CDR3 DNA reads TGTGCCTTGTGGGAGGGAACCCAAGAGTTGGGCAAAAAAATCAAGGTATTT. This codes for CALWEGTQELGKKIKVF.

This clone was counted between two and nine times. This DNA's translation and the protein TCRdb lists, from a much larger clone, do not match at residue 6, likely due to a read error; the protein shown is translated from the DNA. The sample contains more than one DNA sequence encoding this CDR3. This chain joins TRGV9 and TRGJP. TCRdb records no J gene; here it was assigned by comparing the DNA to germline. The ends lost 2 bases at V and 7 bases at J; junction bases unmatched: 5. The CDR3 covers 16 residues. In germline, CDR1 is GITISATS, CDR2 ISYDGTV (reference sequence). CDR3 in DNA: TGTGCCTTGTGGGAGGCCCGGGAGTTGGGCAAAAAAATCAAGGTATTT. This codes for CALWEARELGKKIKVF.

Worth noting for this clone: This likely stems from a read error, as it lies one base from a far larger clone. Other nucleotide sequences in the sample specify the same CDR3. The V call is TRGV9, the J call TRGJP. Germline matching of the DNA provided the J gene here, since TCRdb leaves it blank. Germline-derived CDR1 and CDR2 are GITISATS and ISYDGTV (reference sequence). The CDR3 spans 16 residues. Germline trimming cut 6 bases from V and 7 bases from J; bases unmatched to any gene: 9. Here the CDR3 DNA reads TGTGCCTTGTGGCAAGGAGGGGAGTTGGGCAAAAAAATCAAGGTATTT. Amino acid sequence: CALWQGGELGKKIKVF.

In its sample, this clone was seen a few times. This DNA's translation differs at residue 18 from TCRdb's protein, which comes from a much larger clone; a read error is likely, and the protein shown is translated from the DNA. The V and J genes are TRGV3 and TRGJ1 or TRGJ2. The CDR3 length is 22 residues. CDR1 is VTNTFY and CDR2 is YDVSTARD in the germline V gene (reference sequence). CDR3 protein: CATWDRRLVRTPTISNYCKKLF. CDR3 nucleotide sequence: TGTGCCACCTGGGACAGGCGTTTAGTAAGGACGCCCACCATATCGAATTATTGTAAGAAACTCTTT.

This clone has just a few counts. TCRdb has a much larger clone's protein, which differs at residue 3 from the translation of this DNA, likely because of a read error; what is shown is the protein translated from the DNA. This chain uses TRGV4 with TRGJ1 or TRGJ2. The CDR3 has 15 amino acids. Germline assignment: CDR1 EGSTGY and CDR2 YDSYTSSV. CDR3 in DNA: TGTGCCATCTGGGATGGTCCCCCGAATTATTATAAGAAACTCTTT. Residues: CAIWDGPPNYYKKLF.

Turning to this clone: The protein recorded in TCRdb matches a much larger clone and deviates from this DNA's translation at residues 9 and 10, suggesting a read error; the protein here is obtained by translating the DNA. This rearrangement joins TRGV9 to TRGJ1 or TRGJ2. Trimming took 3 bases from V and 8 from J; bases not matched to a gene: 13. Germline V gene data show CDR1 as GITISATS and CDR2 as ISYDGTV (reference sequence). The CDR3 length is 14 residues. CDR3 in amino acids: CALWESSNCHKKLF. CDR3 DNA sequence: TGTGCCTTGTGGGAGTCTTCGAATTGTCATAAGAAACTCTTT.

This clone was picked up many times. A read error likely explains why the TCRdb protein, taken from a much larger clone, differs from this DNA's translation at residue 14; the protein shown is translated from the DNA. This chain joins TRGV4 and TRGJP1. CDR1 is EGSTGY, CDR2 YDSYTSSV, per germline. The CDR3 extends over 16 amino acids. Written as DNA, the CDR3 is TGTGCCACCTGGGAGGGGGTATGGGGCACTGGTTGGTTCGAGATATTT. Amino acid sequence: CATWEGVWGTGWFEIF.

This clone rates as medium-sized. This chain uses TRGV3 with TRGJ1 or TRGJ2. CDR3 size: 11 residues. The V and J ends lost 4 bases and 7 bases, in that order; junction bases with no gene match: 4. CDR1 is VTNTFY, CDR2 YDVSTARD, per germline (reference sequence). The DNA for the CDR3 is TGTGCCACCTGGGAACACTATAAGAAACTCTTT. Residues: CATWEHYKKLF.

This clone was detected a few times. A read error is likely here: a far larger clone is one base away. The identical CDR3 is also encoded by other nucleotide sequences in the sample. This chain connects TRGV9 to TRGJP. Germline values: CDR1 GITISATS, CDR2 ISYDGTV (reference sequence). The CDR3 sequence is 15 residues long. Trimming removed 6 bases from V and 7 bases from J; junction bases left unmatched: 6. CDR3 residues: CALWSQELGKKIKVF. The CDR3 DNA is TGTGCCTTGTGGTCGCAGGAGTTGGGCAAAAAAATCAAGGTATTT.

Turning to this clone: TCRdb has a much larger clone's protein, which differs at residue 11 from the translation of this DNA, likely because of a read error; what is shown is the protein translated from the DNA. The chain carries TRGV9 and TRGJP. The J gene, absent from TCRdb, was called here by matching the DNA to germline. The germline CDR1 and CDR2 sequences are GITISATS and ISYDGTV (reference sequence). This CDR3 comprises 16 residues. Here the CDR3 reads CALWEHSELGRKIKVF. CDR3 coding DNA: TGTGCCTTGTGGGAGCACTCAGAGTTGGGCAGAAAAATCAAGGTATTT.

In this sample, this clone turned up a few times. The protein in TCRdb stems from a much larger clone and differs at residue 9 from this DNA's translation, likely a read error; here the protein is translated from the DNA. The chain has TRGV5P and TRGJP1. TRGV5P is recorded as a pseudogene. The CDR3 loop spans 12 amino acids. DNA for the CDR3: TGTGCCACCTGGGGCACTGGTTGGGCCAAGATATTT. This encodes CATWGTGWAKIF.

This clone was recorded a few times. The protein that TCRdb holds for this DNA derives from a much larger clone and differs from the translated DNA at residue 9, which likely indicates a read error; the protein shown here is translated from the DNA. The rearrangement uses TRGV4 and TRGJ1 or TRGJ2. The J gene was not available in TCRdb and was assigned here by matching the DNA to germline segments. The trim removed 3 bases at V and 8 bases at J, leaving 10 bases unmatched. This CDR3 region has 13 residues. Germline V gene sequence: CDR1 EGSTGY, CDR2 YDSYTSSV. The CDR3 protein is CATWDYGENKKLF. CDR3 sequence (DNA): TGTGCCACCTGGGATTACGGCGAAAATAAGAAACTCTTT.

Points on this clone: A read error likely explains why the TCRdb protein, taken from a much larger clone, differs from this DNA's translation at residue 3; the protein shown is translated from the DNA. V is TRGV9 and J is TRGJ1 or TRGJ2. Germline matching of the DNA provided the J gene here, since TCRdb leaves it blank. CDR3 length: 12 amino acids. Germline trimming cut 12 bases from V and 8 bases from J; bases unmatched to any gene: 16. The germline gives CDR1 GITISATS, CDR2 ISYDGTV (reference sequence). This chain's CDR3 is CATYHSQDKKLF. The CDR3 DNA is TGTGCCACATATCATTCCCAGGATAAGAAACTCTTT.

This clone was counted only a few times. TCRdb's listed protein matches a much larger clone and diverges from this DNA's translation at residue 10, likely through a read error; the protein shown comes from the DNA. The genes are TRGV3 and TRGJP2. The J gene was not available in TCRdb and was assigned here by matching the DNA to germline segments. Germline CDR1 and CDR2: VTNTFY and YDVSTARD (reference sequence). This CDR3 contains 13 residues. In DNA form, the CDR3 reads TGTGCCACCTGGGGGGGAGGTGATTGGACCAAGACGTTT. Residues: CATWGGGDWTKTF.

With respect to this clone: A far larger clone differs by one base, so this is likely a read error. Within the sample, other DNA sequences also encode this same CDR3. In DNA, the CDR3 is TGTGCCACCTGGGATGGGCGGCCATATACCACTGGGTGGTTCAAGATATTT. The encoded protein is CATWDGRPYTTGWFKIF. The rearrangement uses TRGV4 and TRGJP1. TCRdb records no J gene; here it was assigned by comparing the DNA to germline. Germline V lookup: CDR1 EGSTGY, CDR2 YDSYTSSV. The CDR3 is 17 residues long.

In its sample, this clone is medium-sized (0.01 to 0.1%). The same CDR3 also results from other DNA sequences found in this sample. The chain has TRGV9 and TRGJP. The CDR3 spans 16 residues. The germline gives CDR1 GITISATS, CDR2 ISYDGTV (reference sequence). V was pared by 0 bases and J by 9 bases, with 5 bases of the junction left unmatched. The CDR3 DNA reads as TGTGCCTTGTGGGAGGTGCAGTCGTTGGGCAAAAAAATCAAGGTATTT. Its protein is CALWEVQSLGKKIKVF.

This clone was counted between two and nine times. A much larger clonotype is one base distant, so this may be a read error. V and J are TRGV9 and TRGJP. Here the J gene came from matching the DNA to germline, since TCRdb omits it. This CDR3 is 17 amino acids long. V gave up 2 bases and J gave up 10 bases; unmatched junction bases: 11. CDR1 is GITISATS and CDR2 is ISYDGTV in the germline V gene (reference sequence). Here the CDR3 reads CALWEAYAELGKKIKVF. DNA for the CDR3: TGTGCCTTGTGGGAGGCCTACGCTGAATTGGGCAAAAAAATCAAGGTATTT.

This clone was counted only a few times. A far larger clone is a single base away, which makes a read error likely. This chain joins TRGV3 and TRGJP. The J gene is absent in TCRdb and was assigned here via DNA matching to germline. Germline V gene lookup returns CDR1 VTNTFY and CDR2 YDVSTARD (reference sequence). CDR3 length: 18 residues. Trimming at V came to 5 bases and at J to 4 bases, leaving 11 bases not matched to a gene. DNA of the CDR3: TGTGCCACCTGGGTCCCGAGGCCACAAGAGTTGGGCAAAAAAATCAAGGTATTT. Encoded protein: CATWVPRPQELGKKIKVF.

The table lists this clone with a few counts. A far larger clone is one base from this, pointing to a likely read error. The V gene is TRGV4, the J gene TRGJP. Germline CDR1 is EGSTGY and CDR2 is YDSYTSSV. This CDR3 region has 18 residues. The CDR3 DNA is TGTGCCACCTGGGTCCCAAGGCCACAAGAGCTGGGCAAAAAAATCAAGGTATTT. The encoded protein is CATWVPRPQELGKKIKVF.

Details on this clone: The protein TCRdb gives is from a much larger clone and does not agree with this DNA's translation at residue 9, likely a read error; the protein shown here comes from the DNA. The CDR3 protein is CALWEEEEMGKKIKVF. The DNA for the CDR3 is TGTGCCTTGTGGGAGGAGGAGGAGATGGGCAAAAAAATCAAGGTATTT. This chain uses TRGV9 with TRGJP. The J gene is absent in TCRdb and was assigned here via DNA matching to germline. This CDR3 region has 16 residues. Germline V gene sequence: CDR1 GITISATS, CDR2 ISYDGTV (reference sequence). The junction had 9 bases not matched to a gene; V was cut back by 2 bases and J by 11 bases.

This clone was detected only a few times. The protein given by TCRdb reflects a much larger clone and differs at residue 10 from this DNA's translation, likely from a read error; the protein shown is the DNA's translation. The chain joins TRGV5 to TRGJ1 or TRGJ2. This CDR3 comprises 14 residues. Germline CDR1 reads VINAFY; CDR2 reads YDVSNSKD. The chain's CDR3 is CATWDSSNYHKKLF. The CDR3 nucleotides read TGTGCCACCTGGGACAGCTCGAATTATCATAAGAAACTCTTT.

On this clone: The translation of this DNA and the TCRdb protein of a much larger clone differ at residue 4, probably owing to a read error; the protein shown here is translated from the DNA. This chain uses TRGV9 with TRGJ1 or TRGJ2. The J gene was not available in TCRdb and was assigned here by matching the DNA to germline segments. There are 12 residues in the CDR3. V gave up 11 bases and J gave up 8 bases; unmatched junction bases: 15. In germline, CDR1 is GITISATS, CDR2 ISYDGTV (reference sequence). The CDR3 loop reads CASCHSQDKKLF. In DNA, the CDR3 is TGTGCCTCATGTCATTCCCAGGATAAGAAACTCTTT.

In its sample, this clone was seen a few times. This CDR3 is CALWEVQGKYKKLF. In DNA form, the CDR3 reads TGTGCCTTGTGGGAGGTGCAGGGTAAATATAAGAAACTCTTT. The chain carries TRGV9 and TRGJ1 or TRGJ2. The J gene, missing from TCRdb, was assigned here through DNA to germline matching. The germline gives CDR1 GITISATS, CDR2 ISYDGTV (reference sequence). This CDR3 region has 14 residues. V was pared by 0 bases and J by 7 bases, with 9 bases of the junction left unmatched.

A remark on this clone: The mismatch at residue 15 between this DNA's translation and the TCRdb protein of a much larger clone likely reflects a read error; the protein shown is translated from the DNA. The V gene is TRGV4; the J gene was not called. This CDR3 is 17 amino acids long. Germline CDR1 EGSTGY, CDR2 YDSYTSSV. CDR3 amino acids: CATWDGRPYTTGWFEIF. The CDR3 DNA reads as TGTGCCACCTGGGATGGGCGGCCATATACCACTGGTTGGTTCGAGATATTT.

As concerns this clone: The limits of the CDR3 on the DNA are not certain, so only TCRdb's listed CDR3 is given. With the J gene uncalled, the V gene is TRGV9. The length of the CDR3 is 30 amino acids, counting both ends. The germline V gene has CDR1 GITISATS and CDR2 ISYDGTV (reference sequence). CDR3 in amino acids: CALWEVIIRNSLAVEQHLLSQVSSGRIQHF.

As regards this clone: The DNA is omitted, as the CDR3 cannot be located on it reliably, and the CDR3 follows TCRdb's listing. The J gene went uncalled, whereas the V gene is TRGV9. The germline V gene encodes CDR1 GITISATS and CDR2 ISYDGTV (reference sequence). The CDR3 region is 28 residues in length, termini included. The chain's CDR3 is CACDTRVLGESSSWDTRQMFFGTGIKLF.

A note on this clone: TCRdb's entry gives the protein of a much larger clone, which mismatches this DNA's translation at residue 6, likely from a read error; the protein reported here is translated from the DNA. V is TRGV4 and J is TRGJ1 or TRGJ2. As TCRdb names no J gene, one was assigned here on the basis of a DNA match to germline. Germline V gene sequence: CDR1 EGSTGY, CDR2 YDSYTSSV. The CDR3 extends over 12 amino acids. The ends lost 5 bases at V and 3 bases at J; junction bases unmatched: 4. CDR3 coding DNA: TGTGCCACCTGGGGCAGTTATTATAAGAAACTCTTT. Protein sequence: CATWGSYYKKLF.

As concerns this clone: A read error is likely here: a far larger clone is one base away. Within the sample, other DNA sequences also encode this same CDR3. The V gene call is TRGV9, and the J gene call is absent. CDR3 length: 16 residues. The germline V gene encodes CDR1 GITISATS and CDR2 ISYDGTV (reference sequence). The CDR3 nucleotides read TGTGCCTTGTGGGAGGCCAAAGAGTTGGGCAAAAAAATTAAGGTATTT. Residues: CALWEAKELGKKIKVF.

As for this clone: This DNA's translation and the protein TCRdb lists, from a much larger clone, do not match at residues 4 and 7, likely due to a read error; the protein shown is translated from the DNA. The gene calls are TRGV4 and TRGJP1. The germline gives CDR1 EGSTGY, CDR2 YDSYTSSV. The CDR3 extends over 12 amino acids. The CDR3 is CATRGTDWFKIF. In DNA, the CDR3 is TGTGCCACCCGGGGCACTGATTGGTTCAAGATATTT.